This TCR beta chain was recovered during a study of CD8 T cells in Susac syndrome. The germline gives CDR1 DFQATT, CDR2 SNEGSKA (reference sequence). Trimming stripped 0 bases from V and 3 bases from J, with 15 bases between. The CDR3 extends over 16 amino acids. The RNA, 0.5 to 1 ug, was put through reverse transcription using random hexamers. With immunoSEQ multiplex PCR, TCR beta CDR3 was amplified across 54 Vbeta and 13 Jbeta. TCRdb fed the immunoSEQ multiplex PCR reads into MiXCR, producing one record per CDR3 protein. The sample records roughly 150,000 distinct CDR3 sequences, about 94% being singletons.

Sequenced: CD8+ T cells from PBMCs. The rearrangement uses TRBV20-1 and TRBJ1-5; tentative D call: TRBD1 (5 bases). The sequence came from a human donor with multiple sclerosis. The CDR3 DNA reads TGCAGTGCTAGAGATCGGGGCACAGGTTCCAATCAGCCCCAGCATTTT. Protein sequence: CSARDRGTGSNQPQHF.